This T cell receptor beta chain was identified during a study of shared clonotypes between healthy human individuals. For the study at large: Donor ages ranged 18 to 49 years: a couple of women, a few men. Plates per donor: three CD4 naive, three CD4 memory, two CD8 naive, one CD8 memory. Overall study findings and caveats: Clonotypes which were not shared had lower generation probabilities than clonotypes that all four donors shared. Among donors, the sharing of clonotypes was expected to be influenced by sequencing depth.

Remarks on this clone: What it recognizes is unknown.

Measured with immunoSEQ multiplex PCR; TCRdb has only the in-frame clones, and not every one. The sample lists 2 million to 2.5 million clones; approximately 95% were seen once. Per the germline V gene, CDR1 is MDHEN and CDR2 is SYDVKM. The CDR3 totals 12 residues. The V gene lost 6 bases and the J gene lost 16 bases, with 19 bases spanning the gap. Sequencing was done on a sample of naive CD4+ T cells from PBMCs. Subset indicated: CD45RA+ positively selected. This clonotype originated in a man aged 18 to 29 in good health. Some clones in this sample may be carry-over from other donors' samples. The V and J genes are TRBV28 and TRBJ1-5; TRBD1 might be the D (5 bases). CDR3 protein: CASSTTGPTGHF. The CDR3 DNA reads as TGTGCCAGCAGCACTACGGGGCCTACAGGACATTTT.